This T cell receptor beta chain was identified in a study of blood T cells in healthy people across ages (dated by TCRdb to about 2015). About the study as a whole: In model experiments, template switching captured about one uniquely barcoded TCR beta cDNA molecule for every two T cells. Age-related changes in TCR beta repertoire diversity were measured in the study by deep sequencing normalized with unique cDNA molecular identifiers. Donors were grouped into four age groups: young (average approximately 16 years), middle-aged (roughly 37), aged (approximately 67) and long-lived (about 82). Using the same blood draw, the study looked at two additional independent replicas of 1 million unique cDNA reads for two donors, one aged 18 to 30 and the other aged 80 or older.

The paper as a whole reports these results and caveats: Conclusive comparison of naive and antigen-experienced compartments was prevented by the profiling of bulk unsorted PBMCs. The percentage of naive T cells measured by flow cytometry correlated strongly with observed TCR beta diversity. Compared with the aged group, more naive CD4+ T cells, fewer expanded clones and increased TCR diversity were shown by the long-lived group, suggesting age selection. Observed TCR beta diversity per million T cells fell roughly linearly with age, and a significant reduction was already apparent by age roughly 40. Estimates of total diversity based on one million sequenced T cells were regarded as lower bounds and as underestimates. The CMV infection status of donors was not known, potentially confounding age-related changes in expanded clonotypes.

The CDR3, from cysteine to phenylalanine, totals 13 residues. Of all the DNA, just the CDR3 is kept, 39 bases in frame from base 1. CDR1 ENHRY and CDR2 SYGVKD are derived from the germline V gene. A distance of 11 bases separates the germline ends of V and J, which lose 6 bases and 5 bases respectively. With respect to this clonotype: The target of this receptor is not known. Base qualities are not recorded, but no much larger clone differs from it by a single base.

Donors were approximately 42 systemically healthy Caucasian individuals from Russia aged roughly 6 to 100 years. Ten milliliters of peripheral blood were drawn from each donor into EDTA-treated Vacutainer tubes. PBMCs were isolated by Ficoll-Paque density-gradient centrifugation, with at least 6.5 million obtained per sample. Trizol reagent was used to extract total RNA from PBMCs, with at least 5.5 micrograms per sample. The percentages of naive CD45RAhigh/CD27high T cells were determined by flow cytometry on a PBMC aliquot from every donor. Libraries were prepared through 5' RACE. The sequencing machine was an Illumina HiSeq 2500. The second PCR ran for about 6 to 11 cycles and used a J-beta primer mix along with a sample-barcoded 5' primer. A template-switch 5' adaptor carrying 12 random nucleotides introduced a unique molecular identifier onto each TCR beta cDNA molecule. Each sample yielded at least 2.5 million CDR3-containing paired-end reads. First-strand cDNA was synthesized from all RNA with the Mint cDNA synthesis kit, primed by a TRBC-specific oligonucleotide. After uracil-DNA glycosylase treatment, a first 18-cycle PCR used universal primers M1SS and BC2_uni_R on all cDNA. The authors processed their data as follows. For normalization, 1 million high-quality reads, each with a distinct molecular identifier, were randomly selected from each sample. Reads sharing molecular identifiers were discarded rather than binned into consensus sequences. MiTCR, with a Q25 quality threshold and the strictest error-elimination algorithm, was used for CDR3 identification, clonotype clustering and error correction. A nonparametric unseen species model with Euler transformation was used to estimate a lower bound on total TCR beta diversity. Through fastp at Q25 and MiXCR, TCRdb rebuilt clones from the public reads, retaining in-frame beta chains. Every entry covers one CDR3 protein and lists the most common genes and DNA from its rows. What appears here as the V and J calls and clone size reflects TCRdb's work, not the paper's. This sample lists hundreds of thousands of distinct CDR3 sequences; roughly a quarter were detected once. The ten largest clones represent approximately 4% of the sample.

These records were also assigned to another study, of T cells of mothers and their children. The second study's authors report: The donors were nine systemically healthy Caucasian individuals, made up of three mothers and their six children. cDNA synthesis consumed the entire amount of extracted RNA, loaded at 1.5 ug RNA in each 15 ul reaction. In the second PCR, sample barcodes and 2-4 random nucleotides were introduced via the M1S primer. Each mother yielded over 9.5 million TCR beta CDR3 reads and each child some 3 million reads. TCR recombination output is similarly shaped by thymic selection in related and unrelated pairs, with a minor effect exerted by inherited differences. Normalized repertoire overlap in related mother-child pairs was always slightly higher than in unrelated mother-child pairs, but the difference was never significant. With a sensitivity of roughly 93 clones per million clonotypes, no persistent microchimeric T cell clones were detected. The study used deep NGS to compare TCR beta repertoires of mothers and children, seeking features distinguishing related mother-child pairs from unrelated individuals. Mothers averaged about 40 +/- 4 years of age and children averaged roughly 12 +/- 4 years. After adapters were ligated using NEBNext reagents, the libraries underwent 100+100 nt paired-end sequencing on an Illumina HiSeq 2000. To prevent cross-contamination, the mother and child libraries were prepared one month apart and sequenced in separate runs. For each donor, somewhere between roughly 450,000 and 2,000,000 distinct TCR beta clonotypes were identified. Naive TCR beta clonotypes were estimated from low-frequency clonotypes matched to each donor's FACS-determined naive share, without sorting.

This receptor was identified in a boy under 10 years old in good health. The sample consisted of blood. The rearranged segments are TRBV10-3 and TRBJ2-4; the best D guess is TRBD1, with 6 bases matching. The DNA sequence is given as TGTGCCATCAGCGATGGACAGCAAAACATTCAGTACTTC. This sequence encodes CAISDGQQNIQYF.